This record covers a single TCR beta chain. The CDR3 spans 14 residues. Trimming took off 0 bases at V and 8 bases at J, with 10 bases between the two ends. Germline V lookup: CDR1 ENHRY, CDR2 SYGVKD. With iRepertoire HTBI primers and Arm-PCR of CDR3 regions, TCR beta libraries were built. One entry per CDR3 protein, called by TCRdb with MiXCR from the multiplex PCR reads. The table records roughly 420,000 distinct CDR3 sequences, about 15% of them present only once. This record belongs to a study of regulatory T cells in long-lasting Graves disease. This sample's time point: newly diagnosed GD, antithyroid drugs for less than 3 months. Extracted RNA from PBMCs served as the source of the TCR library. This sample also appeared in a second study, on T cells in Graves' hyperthyroidism and ophthalmopathy. That report notes: Also found in blood were most expanded thyroid clonotypes above 0.001.

The starting material was peripheral blood mononuclear cells (PBMCs), obtained at new diagnosis, from a patient treated with antithyroid drugs. V is TRBV10-3 and J is TRBJ1-4; no definite D call. This receptor was identified in a woman between 45 and 65 years old with Graves disease. CDR3 region: CAISESWEGEKLFF. The DNA for the CDR3 is TGTGCCATCAGTGAGTCCTGGGAAGGGGAAAAACTGTTTTTT.